Shown below are 25 T cell receptor beta chains from a single sample sequenced in a study of Ad26.COV2.S vaccination and SARS-CoV-2 variants. Measured with immunoSEQ multiplex PCR; TCRdb has only the in-frame clones, and not every one. The sample has 97,000 or so clones, about three quarters seen once. Sample: peripheral blood, taken after recovery from COVID-19. Source of these receptors: a human donor who had recovered from COVID-19.

V usage is TRBV28 and J usage is TRBJ2-4; D is unclear. V shed 8 bases and J shed 1 base, with 18 bases lying between them. Germline V lookup: CDR1 MDHEN, CDR2 SYDVKM. This CDR3 spans 16 amino acids. Here the CDR3 DNA reads TGTGCCAGCCGCTCTCACAGTGATGGGGCCAAAAACATTCAGTACTTC. Protein product: CASRSHSDGAKNIQYF.

The gene calls are TRBV28 and TRBJ1-2; D uncertain. CDR1 is MDHEN and CDR2 is SYDVKM in the germline V gene. CDR3 length: 12 residues. Trimming shortened V by 4 bases and J by 8 bases, and 11 bases separated the two germline ends. CDR3 in DNA: TGTGCCAGCAGTTCCAGGCCTGAAGGCTACACCTTC. This codes for CASSSRPEGYTF.

This clone came up once. V is TRBV5-1 and J is TRBJ1-2; D unclear. In germline, CDR1 is SGHRS, CDR2 YFSETQ. V dropped 4 bases and J dropped 8 bases, with 18 bases sitting between them. The CDR3 consists of 14 residues. The CDR3 reads CASSLASATDGYTF. CDR3 nucleotide sequence: TGCGCCAGCAGCCTCGCCAGCGCGACGGACGGCTACACCTTC.

This clone has more than one count but fewer than ten. V gene TRBV29-1 combines with J gene TRBJ2-7, with TRBD2 matching over 7 bases. Germline-derived CDR1 and CDR2 are SQVTM and ANQGSEA. This CDR3 has 13 residues. V was clipped by 8 bases and J by 4 bases; unmatched bases: 11. The CDR3 sequence: CSTKSGERYEQYF. The DNA for the CDR3 is TGCAGCACAAAAAGCGGGGAAAGGTACGAGCAGTACTTC.

This clone appeared once. V and J are TRBV5-4 and TRBJ2-2; 8 bases are shared with TRBD2. The CDR3 extends over 16 amino acids. Germline values: CDR1 SGHNT, CDR2 YYREEE (reference sequence). Trimming removed 0 bases from V and 4 bases from J; junction bases left unmatched: 5. The CDR3 reads CASSLDGGGPTGELFF. The CDR3 nucleotides are TGTGCCAGCAGCTTGGATGGCGGGGGGCCCACCGGGGAGCTGTTTTTT.

CDR3 in amino acids: CASSRLHGGSPLHF. CDR3 in DNA: TGCGCCAGCAGCCGCCTACACGGAGGGTCACCCCTCCACTTT. The V gene is TRBV4-1, the J gene TRBJ1-6, with D uncertain. The CDR3 is 14 residues long. V lost 4 bases and J 10 bases, leaving 14 bases between the germline ends. From germline, CDR1 is MGHRA and CDR2 YSYEKL.

Only one count was recorded for this clone. CDR3 loop: CASSPTSTGEKLFF. The DNA for the CDR3 is TGTGCCAGCAGCCCGACGTCGACGGGTGAAAAACTGTTTTTT. The chain is built from TRBV7-2 and TRBJ1-4, with no clear D. Looked up from germline, CDR1 is SGHTA and CDR2 is FQGNSA. V gave up 5 bases and J gave up 7 bases, with 14 bases separating them. The CDR3 runs 14 residues. The entire variable domain, with the rest obtained from reference TRBV7-2 and TRBJ1-4, is as follows: GAGVSQSPSNKVTEKGKDVELRCDPISGHTALYWYRQSLGQGLEFLIYFQGNSAPDKSGLPSDRFSAERTGGSVSTLTIQRTQQEDSAVYLCASSPTSTGEKLFFGSGTQLSVL.

This chain joins TRBV5-1 and TRBJ1-4; no definite D call. The CDR3 runs 16 residues. Germline assignment: CDR1 SGHRS and CDR2 YFSETQ. V lost 0 bases and J lost 7, with 16 bases in between. The CDR3 here is CASSLAADTKLEKLFF. In nucleotides, the CDR3 is TGCGCCAGCAGCTTGGCGGCAGATACAAAACTTGAAAAACTGTTTTTT.

The J gene is TRBJ2-1, the V gene TRBV30, with no clear D. The V gene lost 5 bases and the J gene lost 4 bases, with 6 bases spanning the gap. The CDR3 contains 11 residues. The germline gives CDR1 GTSNPN, CDR2 SVGIG (reference sequence). The CDR3 region has the DNA TGTGCCTGGGGGCGATACAATGAGCAGTTCTTC. The encoded protein is CAWGRYNEQFF.

The chain uses TRBV2 and TRBJ1-2; D perhaps matches TRBD1 (5 bases). V lost 0 bases and J lost 5, with 19 bases in between. CDR1 is SNHLY and CDR2 is FYNNEI in the germline V gene. CDR3 length: 17 amino acids. Here the CDR3 reads CASSEARQGDYQYGYTF. CDR3 nucleotides: TGTGCCAGCAGTGAAGCCCGGCAGGGTGACTATCAATATGGCTACACCTTC.

CDR3 DNA: TGTGCCAGCAGGCTGGCTAAGGAGGGCGGGGAGCTGTTTTTT. Translation: CASRLAKEGGELFF. V is TRBV5-4 and J is TRBJ2-2; possibly TRBD2 for D (6 bases). CDR1 is SGHNT and CDR2 is YYREEE in the germline V gene (reference sequence). The CDR3 spans 14 residues. The V and J ends lost 5 bases and 7 bases respectively, with 15 bases between them.

This chain uses TRBV25-1 with TRBJ2-1, with D unclear. V lost 9 bases to trimming and J lost 7 bases, with 4 bases between them. The length of the CDR3 is 9 residues. Per the germline V gene, CDR1 is MGHDK and CDR2 is SYGVNS. CDR3 protein: CARRNEQFF. The CDR3 nucleotides are TGTGCCAGAAGGAATGAGCAGTTCTTC.

This clone has more than one count but fewer than ten. The chain links TRBV10-1 to TRBJ2-2; D gene uncertain. The CDR3 spans 13 residues. V was shortened by 8 bases and J by 5 bases, with 12 bases between the two germline ends. Looked up from germline, CDR1 is WNHNN and CDR2 is SYGVQD (reference sequence). DNA for the CDR3: TGCGCCAGCGCCGGGTCGGGTACCGGGGAGCTGTTTTTT. It translates to CASAGSGTGELFF.

The chain is built from TRBV19 and TRBJ1-4, with 9 nucleotides matching TRBD1. The V gene's germline CDR1 is LNHDA and CDR2 SQIVND (reference sequence). J gave up 7 bases and V 6 bases, and 3 bases lay outside the gene matches. The length of the CDR3 is 13 residues. CDR3 bases: TGTGCCAGTAGGGGACAGGGAATTGAAAAACTGTTTTTT. It specifies CASRGQGIEKLFF. Variable domain in full (rest from reference TRBV19 and TRBJ1-4): DGGITQSPKYLFRKEGQNVTLSCEQNLNHDAMYWYRQDPGQGLRLIYYSQIVNDFQKGDIAEGYSVSREKKESFPLTVTSAQKNPTAFYLCASRGQGIEKLFFGSGTQLSVL.

The chain employs TRBV6-2 or TRBV6-3 and TRBJ2-5, with TRBD1 matching over 8 bases. The CDR3 spans 16 residues. Germline assignment: CDR1 MNHEY and CDR2 SVGEGT. V shed 0 bases and J 2 bases; nucleotides not matched to a gene: 5. This CDR3 is CASSYSGTGYQETQYF. CDR3 bases: TGTGCCAGCAGTTACTCCGGGACAGGATATCAAGAGACCCAGTACTTC.

The chain has TRBV14 and TRBJ1-6; 10 bases fit TRBD1. This CDR3 contains 18 residues. In germline, CDR1 is SGHDN, CDR2 FVKESK. V gave up 0 bases and J gave up 9 bases; unmatched junction bases: 11. CDR3 in DNA: TGTGCCAGCAGCCAAGATCTCAAGACAGGGGGCATGAGTTCACCCCTCCACTTT. Its protein product is CASSQDLKTGGMSSPLHF.

The V call is TRBV6-2 or TRBV6-3, the J call TRBJ1-1, with 8 bases fitting TRBD1. This CDR3 is built from 15 residues. The V gene's germline CDR1 is MNHEY and CDR2 SVGEGT. With V trimmed by 4 bases and J by 1 base, 5 bases remained unmatched. The CDR3 spells CASSSGGAGNTEAFF. The DNA for the CDR3 is TGTGCCAGCAGTTCAGGGGGCGCGGGGAACACTGAAGCTTTCTTT.

The chain is built from TRBV25-1 and TRBJ2-7, with D unclear. This CDR3 is built from 14 residues. V dropped 4 bases and J dropped 0 bases, with 10 bases sitting between them. Germline values: CDR1 MGHDK, CDR2 SYGVNS. Here the CDR3 DNA reads TGTGCCAGCAGTGCGGACGGTTACTCCTACGAGCAGTACTTC. This encodes CASSADGYSYEQYF.

This chain uses TRBV10-2 with TRBJ1-2; no clear D gene. The CDR3 runs to 14 residues. The germline CDR1 and CDR2 sequences are WSHSY and SAAADI. V was shortened by 2 bases and J by 8 bases, with 15 bases between the two germline ends. The CDR3 bases are TGCGCCAGCAGTGAGCATTCGCAGGCAGCGGGCTACACCTTC. Its translation is CASSEHSQAAGYTF.

The V call is TRBV7-9, the J call TRBJ1-3, with D perhaps matching TRBD1 (5 bases). Trimming stripped 4 bases from V and 6 bases from J, with 13 bases between. The length of the CDR3 is 14 residues. Germline CDR1 is SEHNR and CDR2 is FQNEAQ (reference sequence). The CDR3 sequence is CASSWFGGENTIYF. The CDR3 DNA sequence: TGTGCCAGCAGCTGGTTTGGGGGAGAAAACACCATATATTTT.

The rearrangement joins TRBV11-2 to TRBJ1-3; 7 nucleotides align to TRBD1. The J segment lost 4 bases and the V segment lost 3 bases, leaving 6 bases of the junction unmatched. Germline values: CDR1 SGHAT, CDR2 FQNNGV. The CDR3 loop spans 15 amino acids. The CDR3 protein is CASSFEGAIGNTIYF. In DNA form, the CDR3 reads TGTGCCAGCAGCTTTGAGGGGGCGATCGGAAACACCATATATTTT.

V is TRBV15 and J is TRBJ2-7; TRBD2 agrees at 7 bases. The CDR3 consists of 16 residues. V dropped 0 bases and J dropped 3; count of bases not matched to a gene: 8. Germline loops: CDR1 LNHNV, CDR2 YYDKDF (reference sequence). CDR3: CATSRDGDYLYYEQYF. In DNA, the CDR3 is TGTGCCACCAGCAGAGATGGGGACTACTTGTACTACGAGCAGTACTTC. Filled out from reference TRBV15 and TRBJ2-7, the complete variable domain reads DAMVIQNPRYQVTQFGKPVTLSCSQTLNHNVMYWYQQKSSQAPKLLFHYYDKDFNNEADTPDNFQSRRPNTSFCFLDIRSPGLGDTAMYLCATSRDGDYLYYEQYFGPGTRLTVT.

The chain has TRBV28 and TRBJ2-1; D is perhaps TRBD1 (5 bases). V was shortened by 0 bases and J by 5 bases, with 11 bases between the two germline ends. Germline lookup yields CDR1 MDHEN and CDR2 SYDVKM. The CDR3 runs to 15 residues. The CDR3 coding sequence is TGTGCCAGCAGTTTATGGGACAAGGTTCACAATGAGCAGTTCTTC. This translates into CASSLWDKVHNEQFF. The entire variable domain, with the rest obtained from reference TRBV28 and TRBJ2-1, is as follows: DVKVTQSSRYLVKRTGEKVFLECVQDMDHENMFWYRQDPGLGLRLIYFSYDVKMKEKGDIPEGYSVSREKKERFSLILESASTNQTSMYLCASSLWDKVHNEQFFGPGTRLTVL.

This chain connects TRBV2 to TRBJ1-2; 8 bases map to TRBD1. In germline, CDR1 is SNHLY, CDR2 FYNNEI. There are 12 residues in the CDR3. V was pared by 7 bases and J by 4 bases, with 2 bases of the junction left unmatched. For the CDR3, the DNA is TGTGCCAGCAAGGACAGGGCCTATGGCTACACCTTC. It is translated as CASKDRAYGYTF.

The chain combines TRBV10-1 with TRBJ2-3; D not certain. This CDR3 contains 11 residues. Trimming removed 11 bases from V and 2 bases from J, with 8 bases in between. Germline assignment: CDR1 WNHNN and CDR2 SYGVQD (reference sequence). CDR3 residues: CALDPTDTQYF. The CDR3 DNA follows: TGCGCCTTAGACCCCACAGATACGCAGTATTTT.